These 13 T cell receptor beta chains were sequenced from one sample in a study of blood T cell repertoires in COVID-19. TCRdb's copy holds only in-frame clones and misses some; the assay was immunoSEQ multiplex PCR. The table shows fewer than 250,000 clones, with 65% to 85% occurring only once. Sequenced input: peripheral blood. The receptor set was obtained from a woman aged 45 to 65 with acute or convalescent COVID-19.

The V gene is TRBV3-1 (or the pseudogene TRBV3-2), the J gene TRBJ1-1, with 8 positions matching TRBD1. The CDR3 contains 15 residues. Trimming removed 2 bases from V and 1 base from J; junction bases left unmatched: 3. CDR1 and CDR2 from the germline V gene are LGHDT and YNNKEL (reference sequence). The DNA of the CDR3 is TGTGCCAGCAGCCAAAAAGGGACAGGGAACACTGAAGCTTTCTTT. Protein: CASSQKGTGNTEAFF.

The chain is built from TRBV13 and TRBJ2-5; no definite D call. The CDR3 sequence is 15 residues long. Deletions cut 4 bases from V and 2 bases from J, with 14 bases between. Germline V CDR1 and CDR2: PRHDT, FYEKMQ (reference sequence). The CDR3 spells CASSSRLAMQETQYF. CDR3 nucleotides: TGTGCCAGCAGCTCCCGACTCGCTATGCAAGAGACCCAGTACTTC.

CDR3 in amino acids: CASSPQGGVQETQYF. DNA for the CDR3: TGTGCCAGCTCACCACAGGGAGGTGTCCAAGAGACCCAGTACTTC. The chain recombines TRBV18 with TRBJ2-5; D is possibly TRBD2 (6 bases). Germline assignment: CDR1 KGHSH and CDR2 LQKENI. Between the trimmed V and J ends, which lost 1 base and 1 base, there was a span of 10 bases. The CDR3 covers 15 residues.

This clone was seen only a few times. This chain connects TRBV19 to TRBJ1-5, with TRBD1 matching 8 bases. From germline, CDR1 is LNHDA and CDR2 SQIVND (reference sequence). With V trimmed by 6 bases and J by 7 bases, 11 bases remained unmatched. The CDR3 sequence is 15 residues long. The CDR3 coding sequence is TGTGCCAGTAGCGGCGCCGCTAGGACAGGGCAGCCCCAGCATTTT. It specifies CASSGAARTGQPQHF.

In this sample, this clone turned up many times. V is TRBV4-1 and J is TRBJ1-2, with 7 bases lining up with TRBD1. Germline CDR1 is MGHRA and CDR2 is YSYEKL. After removal of 0 bases from V and 8 bases from J, the junction contained 9 bases not matched to a gene. The CDR3 spans 15 residues. This CDR3 is CASSQDVRGPGGYTF. DNA of the CDR3: TGCGCCAGCAGCCAAGACGTAAGGGGGCCAGGAGGCTACACCTTC.

The rearrangement uses TRBV5-6 and TRBJ2-2; D may be TRBD1 (5 bases). The germline V gene encodes CDR1 SGHDT and CDR2 YYEEEE. CDR3 length: 13 residues. Deletions cut 3 bases from V and 9 bases from J, with 12 bases between. The CDR3 sequence: CASSWVGAWELFF. As DNA, the CDR3 is TGTGCCAGCAGCTGGGTAGGGGCCTGGGAGCTGTTTTTT.

The genes are TRBV5-1 and TRBJ2-7, with 7 positions matching TRBD1. There are 13 residues in the CDR3. Germline CDR1 SGHRS, CDR2 YFSETQ. The junction had 8 bases not matched to a gene; V was cut back by 5 bases and J by 6 bases. The CDR3 reads CASRIEGGGEQYF. CDR3 bases: TGCGCCAGCAGGATCGAAGGGGGCGGCGAGCAGTACTTC. Full variable domain (outside the CDR3, taken from reference TRBV5-1 and TRBJ2-7): KAGVTQTPRYLIKTRGQQVTLSCSPISGHRSVSWYQQTPGQGLQFLFEYFSETQRNKGNFPGRFSGRQFSNSRSEMNVSTLELGDSALYLCASRIEGGGEQYFGPGTRLTVT.

V gene TRBV10-2 combines with J gene TRBJ2-7; 10 bases map to TRBD1. Trimming took 7 bases from V and 4 from J; bases not matched to a gene: 7. Germline loops: CDR1 WSHSY, CDR2 SAAADI. CDR3 length: 14 residues. CDR3 nucleotides: TGCGCCAGCACTGAAGGACAGGGGGTGTACGAGCAGTACTTC. It is translated as CASTEGQGVYEQYF.

V usage is TRBV4-1 and J usage is TRBJ2-7; 7 positions agree with TRBD2. The J segment lost 2 bases and the V segment lost 4 bases, leaving 11 bases of the junction unmatched. The CDR3 extends over 16 amino acids. Germline V gene sequence: CDR1 MGHRA, CDR2 YSYEKL. The CDR3: CASSLSPLAVPYEQYF. Here the CDR3 DNA reads TGCGCCAGCAGCCTCTCGCCGCTAGCGGTCCCCTACGAGCAGTACTTC.

Only one count was recorded for this clone. This rearrangement joins TRBV19 to TRBJ1-1, with 8 bases fitting TRBD1. Losses at the gene ends were 6 bases for V and 3 bases for J; bases not matched to a gene: 9. Germline V lookup: CDR1 LNHDA, CDR2 SQIVND (reference sequence). CDR3 size: 15 residues. The chain's CDR3 is CASRPAGGADTEAFF. CDR3 bases: TGTGCCAGTAGGCCCGCAGGGGGCGCGGACACTGAAGCTTTCTTT.

The genes are TRBV10-3 and TRBJ2-3, with TRBD2 identical over 12 bases. This CDR3 is built from 19 residues. Unmatched junction bases numbered 10, after V lost 1 base and J lost 2 bases. The V gene's germline CDR1 is ENHRY and CDR2 SYGVKD. The CDR3 region has the DNA TGTGCCATCAGTGAGTGGCGAGCTAGCGGGAGGGCCCCCACAGATACGCAGTATTTT. Its translation: CAISEWRASGRAPTDTQYF.

This clone was seen a single time. This rearrangement joins TRBV5-1 to TRBJ2-3; the D gene is possibly TRBD1 (7 bases). CDR3 length equals 16 residues. Germline values: CDR1 SGHRS, CDR2 YFSETQ. V was clipped by 8 bases and J by 3 bases, with 22 bases between them. DNA of the CDR3: TGCGCCAGTAATGCGGGACAGCGTCGGAGTACAGATACGCAGTATTTT. Protein product: CASNAGQRRSTDTQYF.

This sequence joins TRBV6-5 and TRBJ1-5; 11 bases fit TRBD1. Germline CDR1 is MNHEY and CDR2 is SVGAGI. This CDR3 region has 15 residues. V gave up 4 bases and J gave up 7 bases; unmatched junction bases: 6. CDR3 DNA: TGTGCCAGCAGTTCCGGACAGGGGGCAGAACAGCCCCAGCATTTT. This encodes CASSSGQGAEQPQHF.